The 24 T cell receptor beta chains below all came from one sample that was sequenced in a study of regulatory and conventional T cells in RAG deficiency. Clones were read by immunoSEQ multiplex PCR, and TCRdb kept only the in-frame ones, dropping some. The sample carries around 25,000 clones, approximately 95% recorded once. The sorted conventional CD4+ T cells were CD25-low and CD127-high, with genomic DNA sequenced. These data also featured in a second study, about regulatory T cells. As that study records: Amplification used 52 TRBV primers and 13 TRBJ primers.

Sequenced: CD25- CD4+ T cells sorted from blood. The receptors come from a human donor in good health.

The genes are TRBV10-2 and TRBJ2-1; perhaps TRBD1 as D (6 bases). The germline V gene encodes CDR1 WSHSY and CDR2 SAAADI. V lost 6 bases and J 0 bases, leaving 12 bases between the germline ends. The CDR3 length is 15 residues. CDR3 amino acids: CASSSGALSYNEQFF. CDR3 coding DNA: TGCGCCAGCAGCTCAGGGGCCCTCTCCTACAATGAGCAGTTCTTC.

The chain joins TRBV6-5 to TRBJ1-3; D gene unclear. The CDR3 spans 15 residues. The V and J ends lost 0 bases and 0 bases respectively, with 6 bases between them. In germline, CDR1 is MNHEY, CDR2 SVGAGI. CDR3: CASSYSGHSGNTIYF. In DNA, the CDR3 is TGTGCCAGCAGTTACTCGGGCCACTCTGGAAACACCATATATTTT.

This chain links TRBV4-2 with TRBJ2-6; 9 bases line up with TRBD1. The junction had 9 bases not matched to a gene; V was cut back by 1 base and J by 2 bases. Germline V lookup: CDR1 LGHNA, CDR2 YNFKEQ. This CDR3 contains 19 residues. This CDR3 is CASSQGVGTGQAGANVLTF. The CDR3 DNA follows: TGTGCCAGCAGCCAAGGGGTTGGGACAGGGCAGGCTGGGGCCAACGTCCTGACTTTC.

The chain employs TRBV28 and TRBJ2-3; weak D call: TRBD2 (7 bases). Trimming took 5 bases from V and 5 from J, leaving 23 bases between them. The CDR3 consists of 17 residues. The V gene's germline CDR1 is MDHEN and CDR2 SYDVKM. Here the CDR3 DNA reads TGTGCCAGCAGTCCCCCACAGGCCGGGGGGCTCGGAGATACGCAGTATTTT. The encoded protein is CASSPPQAGGLGDTQYF.

As regards this clone: At one end, the junction sequence differs from germline, possibly due to a read error. This chain uses TRBV12-5 with TRBJ2-7; the D is unclear. Germline CDR1 and CDR2: LGHNT and FRNRAP. CDR3 length: 17 amino acids. CDR3 nucleotides: TGTGCTAGTGGTTTGGACCACCTCCGAGCAGTCTCCTACGAGCGGTACTTC. Protein sequence: CASGLDHLRAVSYERYF.

The rearrangement joins TRBV5-1 to TRBJ2-7, with a weak D call TRBD2 (6 bases). In germline, CDR1 is SGHRS, CDR2 YFSETQ. The CDR3 length is 14 residues. V lost 1 base, J lost 2 bases, and 10 bases lay in between. CDR3 DNA: TGCGCCAGCAGCTTGTCGGGGGAGCCCTACGAGCAGTACTTC. Amino acids: CASSLSGEPYEQYF.

This chain joins TRBV19 and TRBJ1-4; 7 bases are a match to TRBD1. Per the germline V gene, CDR1 is LNHDA and CDR2 is SQIVND (reference sequence). The CDR3 is made up of 15 amino acids. The V and J ends lost 7 bases and 5 bases, in that order; junction bases with no gene match: 10. The CDR3 protein is CASTINRGENEKLFF. The CDR3 coding sequence is TGTGCCAGTACCATAAACAGGGGAGAGAATGAAAAACTGTTTTTT.

The chain employs TRBV4-1 and TRBJ1-1, with D hard to call. V lost 3 bases, J lost 5 bases, and 19 bases lay in between. This CDR3 comprises 16 residues. Germline CDR1 and CDR2: MGHRA and YSYEKL. For the CDR3, the DNA is TGCGCCAGCAGCCAGGGCGTCCCCCTCACTCAGACTGAAGCTTTCTTT. Residues: CASSQGVPLTQTEAFF.

The rearrangement uses TRBV7-2 and TRBJ1-4, with a weak D call TRBD1 (5 bases). The CDR3 is 14 amino acids. Germline loops: CDR1 SGHTA, CDR2 FQGNSA. Deletions cut 5 bases from V and 2 bases from J, with 9 bases between. CDR3 in amino acids: CASSRGGTNEKLFF. As DNA, the CDR3 is TGTGCCAGCAGCCGCGGGGGGACTAATGAAAAACTGTTTTTT.

This clone was seen once. This sequence joins TRBV19 and TRBJ2-2, with 11 positions matching TRBD1. V dropped 3 bases and J dropped 7; count of bases not matched to a gene: 7. The CDR3 has 16 amino acids. CDR1 is LNHDA, CDR2 SQIVND, per germline (reference sequence). Here the CDR3 reads CASSMRTGGGGGELFF. Here the CDR3 DNA reads TGTGCCAGTAGTATGCGGACAGGGGGCGGAGGCGGGGAGCTGTTTTTT.

In its sample, this clone was seen once. The chain joins TRBV5-1 to TRBJ2-7; D uncertain. CDR3 length: 13 amino acids. V was clipped by 2 bases and J by 3 bases, with 9 bases between them. The germline gives CDR1 SGHRS, CDR2 YFSETQ. The CDR3 sequence is CASSFAPGYEQYF. The CDR3, as DNA: TGCGCCAGCAGCTTCGCGCCTGGCTACGAGCAGTACTTC.

The chain carries TRBV5-1 and TRBJ2-3; D perhaps matches TRBD1 (6 bases). Germline V gives CDR1 SGHRS, CDR2 YFSETQ. The CDR3 has 14 amino acids. V lost 1 base to trimming and J lost 3 bases, with 9 bases between them. The CDR3 region has the DNA TGCGCCAGCAGCTTGACACAGGGAACAGATACGCAGTATTTT. Its translation: CASSLTQGTDTQYF.

The CDR3 loop is CASSNTGTGTETQYF. DNA for the CDR3: TGCGCCAGCAGCAACACCGGGACAGGGACGGAGACCCAGTACTTC. The V gene is TRBV5-1, the J gene TRBJ2-5, with 9 positions matching TRBD1. J gave up 5 bases and V 4 bases, and 9 bases lay outside the gene matches. This CDR3 is built from 15 residues. The germline V gene encodes CDR1 SGHRS and CDR2 YFSETQ.

This clone has just a few counts. The chain has TRBV10-3 and TRBJ1-2; 7 bases fit TRBD1. CDR3 length: 14 residues. CDR1 is ENHRY and CDR2 is SYGVKD in the germline V gene. With 5 bases clipped from V and 4 bases from J, the junction kept 7 bases outside the gene matches. This chain's CDR3 is CAISPGTETYGYTF. CDR3 bases: TGTGCCATCAGTCCCGGGACAGAGACCTATGGCTACACCTTC.

The chain combines TRBV7-9 with TRBJ2-7, with D perhaps matching TRBD2 (6 bases). V was cut by 5 bases and J by 3 bases, with 17 bases left in between. This CDR3 contains 15 residues. Germline-derived CDR1 and CDR2 are SEHNR and FQNEAQ (reference sequence). DNA for the CDR3: TGTGCCAGCAGCCTAACTACCGGGACTCTCTACGAGCAGTACTTC. This translates into CASSLTTGTLYEQYF.

The V gene is TRBV10-3, the J gene TRBJ2-3; no firm D call. CDR1 is ENHRY and CDR2 is SYGVKD in the germline V gene. This CDR3 is built from 12 residues. V was clipped by 4 bases and J by 5 bases, with 7 bases between them. The CDR3 region has the DNA TGTGCCATCAGTGGGCCCCGAGATACGCAGTATTTT. Amino acids: CAISGPRDTQYF.

V is TRBV27 and J is TRBJ1-2; 7 bases are a match to TRBD1. This CDR3 is 14 amino acids long. Unmatched junction bases numbered 3, after V lost 2 bases and J lost 3 bases. Germline loops: CDR1 MNHEY, CDR2 SMNVEV (reference sequence). In nucleotides, the CDR3 is TGTGCCAGCAGTTTACAGGGGGTGGACTATGGCTACACCTTC. Translating gives CASSLQGVDYGYTF.

V and J are TRBV5-4 and TRBJ1-6; no clear D gene. The CDR3 length is 16 residues. V gave up 4 bases and J gave up 7 bases, with 18 bases separating them. From germline, CDR1 is SGHNT and CDR2 YYREEE (reference sequence). The CDR3 sequence is CASSRVFEVGNSPLHF. The CDR3 coding sequence is TGTGCCAGCAGCCGGGTCTTTGAGGTTGGAAATTCACCCCTCCACTTT. The complete variable domain, with remaining parts taken from reference TRBV5-4 and TRBJ1-6, reads ETGVTQSPTHLIKTRGQQVTLRCSSQSGHNTVSWYQQALGQGPQFIFQYYREEENGRGNFPPRFSGLQFPNYSSELNVNALELDDSALYLCASSRVFEVGNSPLHFGNGTRLTVT.

This chain uses TRBV5-5 with TRBJ2-7, with 8 bases that match TRBD2. Trimming at V came to 0 bases and at J to 7 bases, leaving 15 bases not matched to a gene. Per the germline V gene, CDR1 is SGHKS and CDR2 is YYEKEE (reference sequence). The length of the CDR3 is 17 residues. The CDR3: CASSLGVAGKLRREQYF. The DNA of the CDR3 is TGTGCCAGCAGCTTGGGGGTAGCGGGGAAACTACGAAGGGAGCAGTACTTC.

V usage is TRBV15 and J usage is TRBJ1-5; 10 nucleotides match TRBD1. Germline values: CDR1 LNHNV, CDR2 YYDKDF (reference sequence). The CDR3 has 15 residues. Losses at the gene ends were 6 bases for V and 5 bases for J; bases not matched to a gene: 7. The CDR3 sequence: CATRGPGQGHQPQHF. CDR3 coding DNA: TGTGCCACCAGAGGTCCGGGACAGGGGCATCAGCCCCAGCATTTT.

The chain carries TRBV28 and TRBJ2-7; no clear D gene. V shed 2 bases and J shed 3 bases, with 23 bases lying between them. The CDR3 runs to 18 residues. Germline V gene sequence: CDR1 MDHEN, CDR2 SYDVKM. The CDR3 DNA is TGTGCCAGCAGTTTAGGTTATACTTCACCCGTCATGAGCTACGAGCAGTACTTC. Translating it yields CASSLGYTSPVMSYEQYF.

This chain joins TRBV5-6 and TRBJ1-2, with D uncertain. Looked up from germline, CDR1 is SGHDT and CDR2 is YYEEEE. V shed 1 base and J shed 4 bases, with 17 bases lying between them. The CDR3 runs to 16 residues. The DNA for the CDR3 is TGTGCCAGCAGCTTGAGCAGGTTCCCTTTTGGCTATGGCTACACCTTC. Encoded protein: CASSLSRFPFGYGYTF.

This chain connects TRBV5-1 to TRBJ2-5, with TRBD1 as a possible D gene (6 bases). This CDR3 is built from 14 residues. CDR1 is SGHRS, CDR2 YFSETQ, per germline. V gave up 4 bases and J gave up 1 base, with 11 bases separating them. The CDR3 reads CASSLGALQETQYF. In DNA form, the CDR3 reads TGCGCCAGCAGCCTGGGGGCCCTCCAAGAGACCCAGTACTTC.

V is TRBV29-1 and J is TRBJ2-1, with D tentatively TRBD2 (6 bases). CDR1 is SQVTM, CDR2 ANQGSEA, per germline. This CDR3 has 15 amino acids. Between the trimmed V and J ends, which lost 4 bases and 6 bases, there was a span of 19 bases. This CDR3 reads CSVALKLAGSNEQFF. CDR3 bases: TGCAGCGTTGCCCTCAAACTCGCGGGGAGCAATGAGCAGTTCTTC.